These T cell receptor beta chains were read from a single sample in a study of T cell responses to AZD1222 COVID-19 vaccine. Using immunoSEQ multiplex PCR, the repertoire was profiled, and TCRdb retains in-frame clones only, with some absent. The sample has under 200,000 clones, about 94% seen once. The sample was peripheral blood, taken on day 0 of AZD1222 vaccination. Every receptor here comes from an adult in good health. The CDR3 runs from the conserved cysteine through the conserved F or W. The D gene is left open where the match is weak. The listing skips clone size in some rows; elsewhere it reads once, few, many or a size class.

abundance: .
j_gene: TRBJ2-1
v_gene: TRBV5-1
d_gene: TRBD2
CDR3aa: CASSWGLAVDEQFF
CDR3nt: TGCGCCAGCAGCTGGGGACTAGCGGTGGATGAGCAGTTCTTC

abundance: once
j_gene: TRBJ2-3
v_gene: TRBV5-4
d_gene: .
CDR3aa: CASSLEGDRPYTQYF
CDR3nt: TGTGCCAGCAGCTTGGAAGGAGACAGACCTTATACGCAGTATTTT

abundance: .
j_gene: TRBJ2-3
v_gene: TRBV9
d_gene: .
CDR3aa: CASSVDPGGADTQYF
CDR3nt: TGTGCCAGCAGCGTAGACCCTGGAGGGGCAGATACGCAGTATTTT

abundance: .
j_gene: TRBJ2-1
v_gene: TRBV29-1
d_gene: .
CDR3aa: CSVGRGEQFF
CDR3nt: TGCAGCGTTGGTAGGGGTGAGCAGTTCTTC

abundance: .
j_gene: TRBJ2-2
v_gene: TRBV28
d_gene: .
CDR3aa: CASSFTTAGNTGELFF
CDR3nt: TGTGCCAGCAGTTTTACGACTGCGGGCAACACCGGGGAGCTGTTTTTT

abundance: .
j_gene: TRBJ2-7
v_gene: TRBV28
d_gene: .
CDR3aa: CASSSLGSSYEQYF
CDR3nt: TGTGCCAGCAGTTCCCTCGGTAGCTCCTACGAGCAGTACTTC

abundance: .
j_gene: TRBJ2-7
v_gene: TRBV12-3/TRBV12-4
d_gene: .
CDR3aa: CASTLSLASEQYF
CDR3nt: TGTGCCAGCACCCTTTCACTAGCAAGCGAGCAGTACTTC

abundance: .
j_gene: TRBJ1-2
v_gene: TRBV9
d_gene: .
CDR3aa: CATRLPSEGYTF
CDR3nt: TGTGCGACGCGGCTCCCTTCCGAAGGCTACACCTTC

abundance: .
j_gene: TRBJ2-7
v_gene: TRBV20-1
d_gene: .
CDR3aa: CSASPESMGEQYF
CDR3nt: TGCAGTGCTAGTCCGGAATCAATGGGGGAGCAGTACTTC

abundance: .
j_gene: TRBJ2-7
v_gene: TRBV27
d_gene: TRBD2
CDR3aa: CASSPRLAGAQSYEQYF
CDR3nt: TGTGCCAGCAGTCCCCGACTAGCGGGAGCGCAATCCTACGAGCAGTACTTC

abundance: .
j_gene: TRBJ2-7
v_gene: TRBV6-5
d_gene: .
CDR3aa: CASSYSSDSYEQYF
CDR3nt: TGTGCCAGCAGTTACTCTAGCGACTCCTACGAGCAGTACTTC

abundance: .
j_gene: TRBJ1-2
v_gene: TRBV5-1
d_gene: .
CDR3aa: CASSLGPGIGDYGYTF
CDR3nt: TGCGCCAGCAGCTTGGGACCAGGGATCGGGGACTATGGCTACACCTTC

abundance: .
j_gene: TRBJ2-7
v_gene: TRBV23-1
d_gene: .
CDR3aa: CASSQFEGKETYEQYF
CDR3nt: TGCGCCAGCAGTCAATTCGAGGGAAAGGAGACCTACGAGCAGTACTTC

abundance: .
j_gene: TRBJ1-2
v_gene: TRBV11-2
d_gene: .
CDR3aa: CASSLGGSNYGYTF
CDR3nt: TGTGCCAGCAGCTTAGGGGGCTCTAACTATGGCTACACCTTC

abundance: .
j_gene: TRBJ1-6
v_gene: TRBV18
d_gene: .
CDR3aa: CASSQTARANSPLHF
CDR3nt: TGTGCCAGCTCACAGACAGCTCGGGCAAATTCACCCCTCCACTTT

abundance: .
j_gene: TRBJ1-1
v_gene: TRBV7-9
d_gene: .
CDR3aa: CASSLAGDVRTEAFF
CDR3nt: TGTGCCAGCAGCTTAGCAGGGGATGTTCGCACTGAAGCTTTCTTT

abundance: once
j_gene: TRBJ2-7
v_gene: TRBV7-6
d_gene: .
CDR3aa: CASSLVSPAGDSYEQYF
CDR3nt: TGTGCCAGCAGCTTAGTTTCACCGGCAGGTGATTCCTACGAGCAGTACTTC

abundance: .
j_gene: TRBJ2-3
v_gene: TRBV24-1
d_gene: TRBD1
CDR3aa: CATSDEGQGRTDTQYF
CDR3nt: TGTGCCACCAGTGACGAGGGACAGGGGCGCACAGATACGCAGTATTTT

abundance: .
j_gene: TRBJ1-1
v_gene: TRBV7-9
d_gene: .
CDR3aa: CASSLATVQGEAFF
CDR3nt: TGTGCCAGCAGCTTAGCGACAGTGCAGGGTGAAGCTTTCTTT

abundance: .
j_gene: TRBJ2-7
v_gene: TRBV4-1
d_gene: TRBD2
CDR3aa: CASSSAVAGGPYEQYF
CDR3nt: TGCGCCAGCAGCTCCGCCGTAGCGGGAGGACCCTACGAGCAGTACTTC